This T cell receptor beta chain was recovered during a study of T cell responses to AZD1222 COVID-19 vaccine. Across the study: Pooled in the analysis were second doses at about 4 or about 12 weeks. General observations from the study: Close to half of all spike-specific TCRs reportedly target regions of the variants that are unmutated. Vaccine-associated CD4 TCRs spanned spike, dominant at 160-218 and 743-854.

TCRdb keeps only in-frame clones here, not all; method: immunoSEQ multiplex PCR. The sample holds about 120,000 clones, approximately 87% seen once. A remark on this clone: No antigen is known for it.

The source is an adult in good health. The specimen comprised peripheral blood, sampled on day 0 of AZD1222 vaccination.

The CDR3 spells CASSQLTGVSYEQYF. The CDR3 coding sequence is TGCGCCAGCAGCCAGTTAACCGGGGTCTCCTACGAGCAGTACTTC. The chain is built from TRBV4-3 and TRBJ2-7, with D possibly TRBD2 on 5 matching bases. CDR3 length equals 15 residues. V lost 3 bases and J 0 bases, leaving 12 bases between the germline ends. Germline V gene sequence: CDR1 LGHNA, CDR2 YSLEER.